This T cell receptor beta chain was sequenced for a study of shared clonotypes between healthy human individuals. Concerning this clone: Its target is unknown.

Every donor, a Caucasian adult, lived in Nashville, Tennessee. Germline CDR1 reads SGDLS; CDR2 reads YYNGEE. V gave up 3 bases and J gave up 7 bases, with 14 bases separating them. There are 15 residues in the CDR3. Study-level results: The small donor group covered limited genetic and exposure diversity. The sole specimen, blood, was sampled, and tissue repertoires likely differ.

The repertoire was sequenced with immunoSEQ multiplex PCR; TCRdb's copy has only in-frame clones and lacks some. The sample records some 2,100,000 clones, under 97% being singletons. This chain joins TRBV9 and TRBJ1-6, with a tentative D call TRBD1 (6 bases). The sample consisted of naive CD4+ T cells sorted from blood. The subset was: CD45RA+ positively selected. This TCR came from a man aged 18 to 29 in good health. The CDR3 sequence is CASSERGGQNSPLHF. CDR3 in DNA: TGTGCCAGCAGCGAGAGAGGGGGGCAAAATTCACCCCTCCACTTT.